A selection of T cell receptor beta chains follows, all from one sample in a study of blood T cell repertoires in COVID-19. Clones were read by immunoSEQ multiplex PCR, and TCRdb kept only the in-frame ones, dropping some. The sample holds fewer than 250,000 clones; about 82% are singletons and the top ten take approximately 6%. Sequencing input: peripheral blood. The receptors were sampled from a woman older than 75 with COVID-19, enrolled during active disease. Each CDR3 is given with its conserved first and last residue. The D gene is left open where the match is weak. For some rows the clone size is stated as once, few or many, or as a class when expanded; others skip it.

j_call | clone_size | cdr3_length | v_call | d_call | cdr3_nt | cdr3_aa
TRBJ2-5 | - | 16 | TRBV4-2 | TRBD2 | TGTGCCAGCAGCCCCCTTGATAGCGGGGGAGGGGGGACCCAGTACTTC | CASSPLDSGGGGTQYF
TRBJ1-4 | - | 15 | TRBV7-2 | TRBD1 | TGTGCCAGCAGCTTATCTACCGGGACAGTTGAAAAACTGTTTTTT | CASSLSTGTVEKLFF
TRBJ2-5 | - | 12 | TRBV10-2 | - | TGCGCCAGCAGTTGGGGCGGAGAGACCCAGTACTTC | CASSWGGETQYF
TRBJ2-5 | - | 15 | TRBV5-1 | TRBD2 | TGCGCCAGCAGCTCCGGGACTAGCGGGGTAGAGACCCAGTACTTC | CASSSGTSGVETQYF
TRBJ2-3 | once | 15 | TRBV30 | TRBD2 | TGTGCCTGGAGTGGAACTAGCGGAACTCCAGATACGCAGTATTTT | CAWSGTSGTPDTQYF
TRBJ1-2 | - | 15 | TRBV4-2 | - | TGTGCCAGCAGCCAAGCGGGGGGAGACAAGTATGGCTACACCTTC | CASSQAGGDKYGYTF
TRBJ1-1 | - | 16 | TRBV5-1 | TRBD1 | TGCGCCAGCAGCTTGGCCGTAAAACAGGGGACCACTGAAGCTTTCTTT | CASSLAVKQGTTEAFF
TRBJ1-2 | - | 16 | TRBV10-1 | TRBD1 | TGCGCCAGCAGTGGTACCGGGACAGGGGGCGATTATGGCTACACCTTC | CASSGTGTGGDYGYTF
TRBJ2-4 | - | 16 | TRBV20-1 | TRBD1 | TGCAGTGCTAGTCCCCCCGGGACAGGCGACTCAAACATTCAGTACTTC | CSASPPGTGDSNIQYF
TRBJ1-4 | - | 11 | TRBV7-9 | - | TGTGCCAGCAGCTTAAGCGAAAAACTGTTTTTT | CASSLSEKLFF
TRBJ1-5 | - | 14 | TRBV19 | - | TGTGCCAGTAGTATTCTAGATTGGAACCAGCCCCAGCATTTT | CASSILDWNQPQHF
TRBJ1-2 | - | 13 | TRBV24-1 | TRBD1 | TGTGCCACGCGACAGGGGCAGGGGTATGGCTACACCTTC | CATRQGQGYGYTF
TRBJ1-5 | - | 18 | TRBV6-1 | - | TGTGCCAGCAGTGAAGCGCTACAGGGACGCCAAGTCAATCAGCCCCAGCATTTT | CASSEALQGRQVNQPQHF
TRBJ1-1 | - | 15 | TRBV3-1/TRBV3-2 | TRBD1 | TGTGCCAGCAGCCAAAGGACAGGGGCGGAAATTGAAGCTTTCTTT | CASSQRTGAEIEAFF
TRBJ2-2 | - | 19 | TRBV30 | TRBD2 | TGTGCCTGGAGTGTTCGTTCCTGGGCGGGGGGTTCGAACACCGGGGAGCTGTTTTTT | CAWSVRSWAGGSNTGELFF
TRBJ2-3 | - | 21 | TRBV6-2/TRBV6-3 | TRBD1 | TGTGCCAGCAGTTACGACGAGGTGAGGGGGCGCCGGGACGCCAACACAGATACGCAGTATTTT | CASSYDEVRGRRDANTDTQYF
TRBJ2-5 | - | 16 | TRBV7-9 | TRBD2 | TGTGCCAGCAGCTTAGGATCTAGCGGGGGGAGAGAGACCCAGTACTTC | CASSLGSSGGRETQYF
TRBJ2-2 | - | 16 | TRBV10-3 | TRBD2 | TGTGCCATCAGGGACACTAGCGGGGGAGTCACCGGGGAGCTGTTTTTT | CAIRDTSGGVTGELFF
TRBJ1-1 | - | 16 | TRBV5-6 | TRBD1 | TGTGCCAGCAGCTCCGGACAGGGCCGGGGGAACACTGAAGCTTTCTTT | CASSSGQGRGNTEAFF
TRBJ1-1 | - | 12 | TRBV2 | - | TGTGCCAGCACTTTCGACAGTTATGAAGCTTTCTTT | CASTFDSYEAFF
TRBJ2-3 | - | 12 | TRBV24-1 | TRBD2 | TGTGCCACCGGCGGGGGGGCACACACGCAGTATTTT | CATGGGAHTQYF
TRBJ2-3 | once | 17 | TRBV7-8 | - | TGTGCCAGCAGCTTACGGGACACCTCAATAAGCACAGATACGCAGTATTTT | CASSLRDTSISTDTQYF
TRBJ1-2 | - | 13 | TRBV27 | - | TGTGCCAGCGGGCCCCTACTTTCCTATGGCTACACCTTC | CASGPLLSYGYTF
TRBJ1-1 | once | 14 | TRBV3-1/TRBV3-2 | - | TGTGCCAGCAGCCAAGCAGGGGCAGGCACTGAAGCTTTCTTT | CASSQAGAGTEAFF
TRBJ2-2 | - | 15 | TRBV30 | TRBD1 | TGTGCCTGGAATACAGGGGTGTCGAACACCGGGGAGCTGTTTTTT | CAWNTGVSNTGELFF
TRBJ1-5 | - | 15 | TRBV24-1 | - | TGTGCCACCAGTGATGGTACTAAGGGCAATCAGCCCCAGCATTTT | CATSDGTKGNQPQHF
TRBJ1-2 | - | 13 | TRBV7-8 | - | TGTGCCAGCAGCACGACGGGTACGGTGGGCTACACCTTC | CASSTTGTVGYTF
TRBJ1-6 | - | 16 | TRBV19 | - | TGTGCCAGTAGTACCCCGACACGGGGGTATAATTCACCCCTCCACTTT | CASSTPTRGYNSPLHF
TRBJ2-3 | - | 14 | TRBV5-1 | - | TGCGCCAGCAGCTTGGGGACTTCCCCCGATACGCAGTATTTT | CASSLGTSPDTQYF
TRBJ1-6 | few | 15 | TRBV27 | TRBD1 | TGTGCCAGCAGTTTAACCTGGACAGGAGATTCACCCCTCCACTTT | CASSLTWTGDSPLHF
TRBJ2-4 | - | 14 | TRBV11-2 | TRBD1 | TGTGCCAGCAGCTTTTCTGGGGACAGTAGTATTCAGTACTTC | CASSFSGDSSIQYF
TRBJ1-1 | - | 15 | TRBV27 | TRBD1 | TGTGCCAGCAGTTTAGATGGACAGGGGTTCACTGAAGCTTTCTTT | CASSLDGQGFTEAFF
TRBJ1-1 | - | 14 | TRBV5-1 | - | TGCGCCAGCAGCGCGGCCGGGGGGAACACTGAAGCTTTCTTT | CASSAAGGNTEAFF
TRBJ1-3 | - | 14 | TRBV5-6 | - | TGTGCCAGCAGCTTGGCCGGTTCTGGAAACACCATATATTTT | CASSLAGSGNTIYF
TRBJ1-3 | - | 16 | TRBV6-2/TRBV6-3 | TRBD1 | TGTGCCAGCAGTCCCTTCTCGACAGGGCGTGGAAACACCATATATTTT | CASSPFSTGRGNTIYF
TRBJ2-2 | few | 12 | TRBV12-3/TRBV12-4 | - | TGTGCCAGCTCCAGGGGAACCGGGGAGCTGTTTTTT | CASSRGTGELFF
TRBJ1-4 | - | 16 | TRBV5-1 | TRBD1 | TGCGCCAGCAGCGTTACAGGGGGTGCAACTAATGAAAAACTGTTTTTT | CASSVTGGATNEKLFF
TRBJ2-3 | - | 16 | TRBV9 | - | TGTGCCAGCAGCCCTCTGGGTGGGCAGGTCACAGATACGCAGTATTTT | CASSPLGGQVTDTQYF
TRBJ1-2 | - | 14 | TRBV9 | - | TGTGCCAGCAGCTTCTTGACGGAGAACTATGGCTACACCTTC | CASSFLTENYGYTF
TRBJ1-2 | - | 16 | TRBV9 | - | TGTGCCAGCAGCGTAGGGGTTGAAGGGGTAGGCTATGGCTACACCTTC | CASSVGVEGVGYGYTF
TRBJ1-1 | - | 14 | TRBV5-1 | TRBD1 | TGCGCCAGCAGCTTGGGGGGACAGGGAACTGAAGCTTTCTTT | CASSLGGQGTEAFF
TRBJ1-1 | - | 14 | TRBV5-1 | - | TGCGCCAGCAGCTCCCAGGGGTGGAACACTGAAGCTTTCTTT | CASSSQGWNTEAFF
TRBJ1-5 | few | 15 | TRBV5-8 | - | TGTGCCAGCAGCTTGGGCCAGGGCCTGGCTCAGCCCCAGCATTTT | CASSLGQGLAQPQHF
TRBJ2-5 | - | 15 | TRBV5-1 | TRBD2 | TGCGCCAGCAGCGACGCGTCGGGGGGACCTGGGACCCAGTACTTC | CASSDASGGPGTQYF
TRBJ1-6 | once | 14 | TRBV5-8 | - | TGTGCCAGCAGCTTGGCCAGGGGAAATTCACCCCTCCACTTT | CASSLARGNSPLHF
TRBJ1-2 | - | 14 | TRBV2 | - | TGTGCCAGCAGGAGGGCAGGAGAGCAAGATGGCTACACCTTC | CASRRAGEQDGYTF
TRBJ2-7 | - | 14 | TRBV28 | - | TGTGCCAGCATCCCTTCGGGGGGCGGCTACGAGCAGTACTTC | CASIPSGGGYEQYF
TRBJ2-1 | once | 15 | TRBV15 | - | TGTGCCACCAGCAGAGATCGGGGAGTCTACAATGAGCAGTTCTTC | CATSRDRGVYNEQFF
TRBJ2-3 | - | 12 | TRBV6-5 | - | TGTGCCAGCAGCCCCAGACTAGATACGCAGTATTTT | CASSPRLDTQYF
TRBJ1-2 | - | 16 | TRBV4-3 | - | TGCGCCAGCAGCCAGATGACAGGCCTAGCCTCCTATGGCTACACCTTC | CASSQMTGLASYGYTF